This TCR beta chain was recorded in a study of molecular identifiers for immune sequencing clone quantification. With RNA at 10%, 30% or 50%, naive CD8 libraries came from around 18,000 to 910,000 sorted cells. Bulk libraries came from a prior protocol with listed TCR primers. TCRdb re-derived calls from the PCR reads in MiXCR, one entry per CDR3 protein. The data show under 800,000 distinct CDR3 sequences, 25% seen once. Trimming took 6 bases from V and 9 from J, leaving 15 bases between them. In germline, CDR1 is SGHRS, CDR2 YFSETQ. This CDR3 contains 12 residues. Study-wide findings and caveats: Whereas naive cells kept under 1% of molecules in clones above 20 RNA copies, such clones held over 98% in effectors.

This clonotype was seen a few times. Its antigen is as yet unknown. This sequence joins TRBV5-1 and TRBJ2-5; D is possibly TRBD2 (6 bases). This clonotype was sampled from a human donor in good health. Some libraries in this study had Jurkat cell RNA spiked in. Sequences were obtained from naive CD8+ T cells from blood, with Jurkat cell RNA spiked in. This sample's subset: FACS-sorted CD8+CD4-CCR7+CD45RA+ naive T cells. DNA of the CDR3: TGCGCCAGCACGCTTGTGGGGGAGGCCCAGTACTTC. Amino acid sequence: CASTLVGEAQYF.